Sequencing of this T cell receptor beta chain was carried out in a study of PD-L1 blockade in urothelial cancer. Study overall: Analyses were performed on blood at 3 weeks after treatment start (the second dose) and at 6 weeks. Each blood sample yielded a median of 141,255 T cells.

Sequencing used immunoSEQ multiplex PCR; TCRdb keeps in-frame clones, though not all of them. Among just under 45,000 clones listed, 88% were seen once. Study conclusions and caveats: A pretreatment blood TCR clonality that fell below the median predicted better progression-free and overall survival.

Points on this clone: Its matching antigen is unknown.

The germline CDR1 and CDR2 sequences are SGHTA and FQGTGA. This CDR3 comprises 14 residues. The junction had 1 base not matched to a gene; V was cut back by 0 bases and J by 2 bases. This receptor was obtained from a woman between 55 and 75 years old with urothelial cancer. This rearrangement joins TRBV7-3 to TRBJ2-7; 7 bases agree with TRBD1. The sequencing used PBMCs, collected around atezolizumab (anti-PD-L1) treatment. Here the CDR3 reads CASSLTGQPYEQYF. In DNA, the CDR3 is TGTGCCAGCAGCTTAACGGGACAGCCCTACGAGCAGTACTTC.